This T cell receptor (beta chain) was captured in a study of blood T cell repertoires in COVID-19. Turning to the study itself: Whether acute or convalescent, the COVID-19 samples came from the United States, Italy and Spain. PBMCs, B-cell-depleted T cells, or T cells provided the cDNA or gDNA that made up the material.

The authors' processing: Estimation of nucleated cell counts relied on the amplification of reference gene primers. Clones were read by immunoSEQ multiplex PCR, and TCRdb kept only the in-frame ones, dropping some. V and J calls and clone size are as listed in that table; D and trimming were resolved from the DNA. Found here are about 440,000 clones, roughly 90% of them singletons; the top ten hold 4% to 4.5%. Germline loops: CDR1 SEHNR, CDR2 FQNEAQ (reference sequence). The V gene lost 1 base and the J gene lost 2 bases, with 10 bases spanning the gap. The CDR3 consists of 15 residues. The TCR sequence derives from a woman aged 30 to 39 with acute or convalescent COVID-19. V and J are TRBV7-9 and TRBJ2-3, with D tentatively TRBD2 (6 bases). The sequenced material came from peripheral blood. The CDR3 spells CASSLDSGPTDTQYF. The CDR3 nucleotides are TGTGCCAGCAGCTTAGATAGCGGACCCACAGATACGCAGTATTTT.